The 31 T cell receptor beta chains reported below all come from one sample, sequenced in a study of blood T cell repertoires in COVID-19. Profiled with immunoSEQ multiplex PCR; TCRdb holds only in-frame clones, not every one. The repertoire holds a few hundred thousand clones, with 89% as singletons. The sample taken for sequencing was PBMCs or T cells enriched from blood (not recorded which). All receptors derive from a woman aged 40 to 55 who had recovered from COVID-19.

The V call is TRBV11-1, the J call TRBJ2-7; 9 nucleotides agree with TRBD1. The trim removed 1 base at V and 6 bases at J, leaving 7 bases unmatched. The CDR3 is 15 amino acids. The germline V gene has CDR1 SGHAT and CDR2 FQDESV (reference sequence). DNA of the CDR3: TGTGCCAGCAGCTTAGGCCCGGACAGGGGTACCGAGCAGTACTTC. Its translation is CASSLGPDRGTEQYF.

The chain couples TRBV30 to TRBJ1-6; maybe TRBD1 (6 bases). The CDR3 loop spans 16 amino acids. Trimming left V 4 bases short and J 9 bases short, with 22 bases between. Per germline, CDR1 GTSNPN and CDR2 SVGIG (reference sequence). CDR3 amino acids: CAWKPQNRDVGSPLHF. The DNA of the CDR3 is TGTGCCTGGAAACCTCAAAACAGGGACGTTGGTTCACCCCTCCACTTT.

This CDR3 reads CASSLIQGDTEAFF. The CDR3 DNA reads as TGTGCCAGCAGTTTAATCCAGGGGGACACTGAAGCTTTCTTT. This rearrangement joins TRBV28 to TRBJ1-1; 7 positions agree with TRBD1. Germline CDR1 reads MDHEN; CDR2 reads SYDVKM. Trimming removed 2 bases from V and 3 bases from J; junction bases left unmatched: 3. The CDR3 runs to 14 residues.

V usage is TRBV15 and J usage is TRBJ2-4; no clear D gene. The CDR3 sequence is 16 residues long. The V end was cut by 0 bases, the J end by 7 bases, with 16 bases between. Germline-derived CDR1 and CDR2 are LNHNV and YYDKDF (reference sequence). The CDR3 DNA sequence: TGTGCCACCAGCAGAGAATCGATCTCCTCGGTTAACATTCAGTACTTC. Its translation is CATSRESISSVNIQYF.

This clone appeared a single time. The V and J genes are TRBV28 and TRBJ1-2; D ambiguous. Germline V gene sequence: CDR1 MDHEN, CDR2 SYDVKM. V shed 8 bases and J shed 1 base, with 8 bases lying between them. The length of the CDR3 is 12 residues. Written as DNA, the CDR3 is TGTGCCAGCTTGTCTAATAACTATGGCTACACCTTC. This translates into CASLSNNYGYTF.

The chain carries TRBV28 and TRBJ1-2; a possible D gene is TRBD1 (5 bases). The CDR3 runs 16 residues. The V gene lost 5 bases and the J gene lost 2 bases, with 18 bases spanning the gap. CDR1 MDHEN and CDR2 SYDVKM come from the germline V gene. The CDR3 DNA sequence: TGTGCCAGCAGTGCCCTGGGACTGTCTCAAAACTATGGCTACACCTTC. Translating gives CASSALGLSQNYGYTF.

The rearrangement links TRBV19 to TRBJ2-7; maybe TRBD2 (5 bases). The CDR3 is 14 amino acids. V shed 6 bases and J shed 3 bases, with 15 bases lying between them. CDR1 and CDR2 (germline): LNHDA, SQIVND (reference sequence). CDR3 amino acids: CASSPSGYNYEQYF. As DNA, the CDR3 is TGTGCCAGTAGCCCGAGCGGCTACAACTACGAGCAGTACTTC.

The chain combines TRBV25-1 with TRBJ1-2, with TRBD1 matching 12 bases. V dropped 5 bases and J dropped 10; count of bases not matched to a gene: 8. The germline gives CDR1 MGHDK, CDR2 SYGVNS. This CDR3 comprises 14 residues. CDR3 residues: CASSYSGTGGVYTF. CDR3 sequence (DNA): TGTGCCAGCAGTTACTCCGGGACAGGGGGCGTCTACACCTTC.

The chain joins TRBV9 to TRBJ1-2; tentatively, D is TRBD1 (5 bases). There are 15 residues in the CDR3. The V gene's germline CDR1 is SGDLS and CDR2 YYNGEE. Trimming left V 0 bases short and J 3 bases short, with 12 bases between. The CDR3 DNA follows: TGTGCCAGCAGCGTAGGTAATCAGGGCCACTATGGCTACACCTTC. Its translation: CASSVGNQGHYGYTF.

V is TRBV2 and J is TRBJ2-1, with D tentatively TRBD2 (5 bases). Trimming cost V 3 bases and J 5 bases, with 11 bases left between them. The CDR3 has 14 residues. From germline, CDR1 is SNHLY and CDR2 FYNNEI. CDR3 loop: CASSEPTSNNEQFF. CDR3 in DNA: TGTGCCAGCAGTGAGCCTACTAGTAACAATGAGCAGTTCTTC.

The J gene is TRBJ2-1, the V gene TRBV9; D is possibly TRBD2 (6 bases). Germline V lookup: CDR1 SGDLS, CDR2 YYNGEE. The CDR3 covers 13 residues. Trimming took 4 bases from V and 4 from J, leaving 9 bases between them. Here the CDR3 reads CASSRDLYNEQFF. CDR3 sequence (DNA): TGTGCCAGCAGCCGGGACTTATACAATGAGCAGTTCTTC.

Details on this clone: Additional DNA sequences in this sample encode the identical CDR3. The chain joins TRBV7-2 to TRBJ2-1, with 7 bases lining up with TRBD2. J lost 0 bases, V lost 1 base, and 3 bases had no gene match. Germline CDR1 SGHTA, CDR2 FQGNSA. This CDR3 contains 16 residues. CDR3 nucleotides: TGTGCCAGCAGCTTAGTTGCGGGAGCCTCCTACAATGAGCAGTTCTTC. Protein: CASSLVAGASYNEQFF.

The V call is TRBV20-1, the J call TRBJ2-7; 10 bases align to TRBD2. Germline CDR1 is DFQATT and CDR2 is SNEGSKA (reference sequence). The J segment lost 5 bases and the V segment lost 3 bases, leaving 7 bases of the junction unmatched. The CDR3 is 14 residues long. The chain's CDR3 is CSASLAGEGHEQYF. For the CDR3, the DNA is TGCAGTGCTAGTCTAGCGGGAGAGGGCCACGAGCAGTACTTC.

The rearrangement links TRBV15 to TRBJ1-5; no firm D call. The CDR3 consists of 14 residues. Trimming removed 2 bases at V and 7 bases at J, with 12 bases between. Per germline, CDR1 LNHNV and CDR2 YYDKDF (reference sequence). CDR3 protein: CATSRSTEPQPQHF. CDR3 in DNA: TGTGCCACCAGCAGATCTACTGAGCCACAGCCCCAGCATTTT.

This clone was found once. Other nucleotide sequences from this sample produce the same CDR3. The CDR3 here is CASSMGGQGNYGYTF. CDR3 nucleotide sequence: TGTGCCAGTAGTATGGGGGGACAGGGTAACTATGGCTACACCTTC. The chain carries TRBV19 and TRBJ1-2, with 9 positions matching TRBD1. The CDR3 extends over 15 amino acids. Germline CDR1 LNHDA, CDR2 SQIVND (reference sequence). With 3 bases clipped from V and 1 base from J, the junction kept 3 bases outside the gene matches.

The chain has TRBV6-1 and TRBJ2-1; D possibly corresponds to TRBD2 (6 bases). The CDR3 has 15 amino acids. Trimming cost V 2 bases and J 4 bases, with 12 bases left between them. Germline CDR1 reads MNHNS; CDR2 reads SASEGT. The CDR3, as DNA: TGTGCCAGCAGTGAACGGGGCGCGGGGTACAATGAGCAGTTCTTC. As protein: CASSERGAGYNEQFF.

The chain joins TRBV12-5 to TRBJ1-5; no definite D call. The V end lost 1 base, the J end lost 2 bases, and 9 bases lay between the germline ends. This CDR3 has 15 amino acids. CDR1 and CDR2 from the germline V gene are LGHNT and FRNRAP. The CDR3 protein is CASGLASRGNQPQHF. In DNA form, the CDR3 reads TGTGCTAGTGGTTTGGCCTCACGGGGCAATCAGCCCCAGCATTTT.

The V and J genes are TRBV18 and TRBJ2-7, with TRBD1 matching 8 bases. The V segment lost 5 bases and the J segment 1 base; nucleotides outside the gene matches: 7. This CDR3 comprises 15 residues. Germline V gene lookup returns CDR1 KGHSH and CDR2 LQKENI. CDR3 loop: CASSTGTGISYEQYF. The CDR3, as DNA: TGTGCCAGCTCAACCGGGACAGGCATATCCTACGAGCAGTACTTC. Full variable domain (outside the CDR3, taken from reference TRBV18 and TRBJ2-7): NAGVMQNPRHLVRRRGQEARLRCSPMKGHSHVYWYRQLPEEGLKFMVYLQKENIIDESGMPKERFSAEFPKEGPSILRIQQVVRGDSAAYFCASSTGTGISYEQYFGPGTRLTVT.

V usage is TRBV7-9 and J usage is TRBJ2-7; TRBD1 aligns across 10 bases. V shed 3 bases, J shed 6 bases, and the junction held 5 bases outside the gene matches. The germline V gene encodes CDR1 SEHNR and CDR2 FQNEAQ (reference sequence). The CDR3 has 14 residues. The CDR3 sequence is CASSFRDRGTEQYF. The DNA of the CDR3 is TGTGCCAGCAGCTTTCGGGACAGGGGTACCGAGCAGTACTTC.

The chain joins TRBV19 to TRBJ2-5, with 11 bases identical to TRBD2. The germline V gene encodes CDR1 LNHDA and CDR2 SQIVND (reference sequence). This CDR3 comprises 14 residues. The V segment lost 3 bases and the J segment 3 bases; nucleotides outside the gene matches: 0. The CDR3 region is CASSISGGEETQYF. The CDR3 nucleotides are TGTGCCAGTAGTATTAGCGGGGGGGAAGAGACCCAGTACTTC.

The CDR3 loop is CASSEGVGTEAFF. In DNA form, the CDR3 reads TGCGCCAGCAGTGAAGGGGTAGGGACTGAAGCTTTCTTT. The chain couples TRBV10-1 to TRBJ1-1, with D maybe TRBD1 (5 bases). This CDR3 region has 13 residues. The germline V and J ends were trimmed by 3 bases and 5 bases, with 10 bases remaining between them. Germline V gives CDR1 WNHNN, CDR2 SYGVQD (reference sequence).

The CDR3: CASSSGLWYEQYF. In DNA form, the CDR3 reads TGTGCCAGCAGCTCGGGACTATGGTACGAGCAGTACTTC. The rearrangement uses TRBV13 and TRBJ2-7; 7 bases line up with TRBD2. Unmatched junction bases numbered 4, after V lost 4 bases and J lost 4 bases. The germline gives CDR1 PRHDT, CDR2 FYEKMQ (reference sequence). The CDR3 loop spans 13 amino acids.

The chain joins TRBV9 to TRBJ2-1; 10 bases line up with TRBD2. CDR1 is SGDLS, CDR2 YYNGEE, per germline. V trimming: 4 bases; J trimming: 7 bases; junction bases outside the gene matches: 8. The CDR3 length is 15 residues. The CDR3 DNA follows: TGTGCCAGCAGCTCAAGCGGGGGGGCCGGTAATGAGCAGTTCTTC. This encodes CASSSSGGAGNEQFF.

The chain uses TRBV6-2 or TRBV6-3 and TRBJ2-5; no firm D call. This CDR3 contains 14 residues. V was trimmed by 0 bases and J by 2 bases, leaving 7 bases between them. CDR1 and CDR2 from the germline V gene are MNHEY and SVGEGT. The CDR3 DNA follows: TGTGCCAGCAGTTACTCGGCCTCACAAGAGACCCAGTACTTC. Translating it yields CASSYSASQETQYF.

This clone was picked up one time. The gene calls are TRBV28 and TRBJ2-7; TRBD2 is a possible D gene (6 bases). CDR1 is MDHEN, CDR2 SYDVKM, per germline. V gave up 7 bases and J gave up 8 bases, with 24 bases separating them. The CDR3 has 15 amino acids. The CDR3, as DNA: TGTGCCAGCAACCCCGGGGGAGTGACCTACGCCAAGCAGTACTTC. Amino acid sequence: CASNPGGVTYAKQYF.

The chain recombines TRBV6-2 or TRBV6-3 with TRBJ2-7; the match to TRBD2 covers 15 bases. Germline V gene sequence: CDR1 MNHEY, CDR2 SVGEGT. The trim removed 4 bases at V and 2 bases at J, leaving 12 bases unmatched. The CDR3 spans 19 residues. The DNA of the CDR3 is TGTGCCAGCAGTTCTTATCGGGGACTAGCGGGAGGTCCAACCTACGAGCAGTACTTC. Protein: CASSSYRGLAGGPTYEQYF.

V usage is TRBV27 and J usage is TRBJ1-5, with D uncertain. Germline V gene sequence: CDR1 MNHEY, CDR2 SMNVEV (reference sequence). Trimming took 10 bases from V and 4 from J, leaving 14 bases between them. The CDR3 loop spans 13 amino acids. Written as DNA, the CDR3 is TGTGCCACCAGGAGGGCCCCGAATCAGCCCCAGCATTTT. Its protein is CATRRAPNQPQHF.

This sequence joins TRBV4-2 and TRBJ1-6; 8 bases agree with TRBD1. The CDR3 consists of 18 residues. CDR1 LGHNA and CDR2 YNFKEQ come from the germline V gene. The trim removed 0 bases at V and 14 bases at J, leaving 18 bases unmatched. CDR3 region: CASSQESGSGTGWGALHF. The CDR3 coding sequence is TGTGCCAGCAGCCAAGAATCCGGTTCGGGGACAGGATGGGGCGCCCTCCACTTT.

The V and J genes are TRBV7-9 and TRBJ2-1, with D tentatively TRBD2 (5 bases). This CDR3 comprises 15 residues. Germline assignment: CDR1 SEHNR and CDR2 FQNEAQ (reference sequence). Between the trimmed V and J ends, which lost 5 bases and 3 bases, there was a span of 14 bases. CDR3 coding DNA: TGTGCCAGCAGCCCGACTGCTGCGGGCTACAATGAGCAGTTCTTC. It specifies CASSPTAAGYNEQFF.

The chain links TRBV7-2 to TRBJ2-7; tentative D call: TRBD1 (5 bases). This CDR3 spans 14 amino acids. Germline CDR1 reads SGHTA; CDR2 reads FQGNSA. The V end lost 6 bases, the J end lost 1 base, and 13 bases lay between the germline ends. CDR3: CASSPTVLSYEQYF. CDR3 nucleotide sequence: TGTGCCAGCAGTCCGACAGTACTATCCTACGAGCAGTACTTC.

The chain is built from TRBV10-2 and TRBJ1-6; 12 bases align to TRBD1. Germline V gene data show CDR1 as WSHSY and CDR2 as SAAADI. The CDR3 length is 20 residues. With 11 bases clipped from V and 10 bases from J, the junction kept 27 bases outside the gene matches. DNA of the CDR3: TGCGCCGACCACACCGGGAACCTTCGGGGGACAGGGGGCCATCGATCACCCCTCCACTTT. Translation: CADHTGNLRGTGGHRSPLHF.